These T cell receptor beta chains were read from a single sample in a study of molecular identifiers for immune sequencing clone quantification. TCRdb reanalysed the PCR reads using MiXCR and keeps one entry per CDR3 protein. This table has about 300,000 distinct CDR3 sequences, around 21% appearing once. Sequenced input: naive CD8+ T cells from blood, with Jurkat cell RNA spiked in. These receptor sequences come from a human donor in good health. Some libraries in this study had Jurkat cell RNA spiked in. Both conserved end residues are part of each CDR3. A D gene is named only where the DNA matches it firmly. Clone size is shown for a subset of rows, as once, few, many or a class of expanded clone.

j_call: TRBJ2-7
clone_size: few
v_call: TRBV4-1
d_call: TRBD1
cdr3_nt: TGCGCCAGCAGCCACTCGACAGGGGGTTACGAGCAGTACTTC
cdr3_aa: CASSHSTGGYEQYF

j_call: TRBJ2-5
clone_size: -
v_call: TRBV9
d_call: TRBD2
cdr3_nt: TGTGCCAGCAGCACTAGCGGGGGGGCCGCGGAGACCCAGTACTTC
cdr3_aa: CASSTSGGAAETQYF

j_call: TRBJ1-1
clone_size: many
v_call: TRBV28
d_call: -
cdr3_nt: TGTGCCAGCAGGGTGGCCACTGAAGCTTTCTTT
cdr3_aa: CASRVATEAFF

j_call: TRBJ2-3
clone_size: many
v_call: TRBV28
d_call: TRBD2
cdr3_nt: TGTGCCAGCAGTTTATTGGTAGCGGGAGTGAGCACAGATACGCAGTATTTT
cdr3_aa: CASSLLVAGVSTDTQYF

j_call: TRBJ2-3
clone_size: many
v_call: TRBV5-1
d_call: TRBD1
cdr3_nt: TGCGCCAGCAGCTTGGGACAGGGGAGTTTGACAGATACGCAGTATTTT
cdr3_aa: CASSLGQGSLTDTQYF

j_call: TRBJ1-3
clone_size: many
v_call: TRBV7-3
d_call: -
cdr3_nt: TGTGCCAGCAGCCCCCTGGGAGGGCCTGGAAACACCATATATTTT
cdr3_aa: CASSPLGGPGNTIYF

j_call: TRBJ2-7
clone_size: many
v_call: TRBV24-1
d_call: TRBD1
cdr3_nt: TGTGCCACCAGTGACACACAGGGGGCCAACGAGCAGTACTTC
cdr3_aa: CATSDTQGANEQYF

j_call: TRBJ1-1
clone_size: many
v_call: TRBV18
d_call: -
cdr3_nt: TGTGCCAGCTCACCAACAGACTTGAACACTGAAGCTTTCTTT
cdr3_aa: CASSPTDLNTEAFF

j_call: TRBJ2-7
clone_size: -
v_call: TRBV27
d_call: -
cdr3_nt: TGTGCCAGCAGTTACGCACCGGACATTAAATACGAGCAGTACTTC
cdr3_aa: CASSYAPDIKYEQYF

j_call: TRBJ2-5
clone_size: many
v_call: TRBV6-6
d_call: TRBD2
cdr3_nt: TGTGCCAGCAGCCCACTGGACGGGGGGATAGAGACCCAGTACTTC
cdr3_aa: CASSPLDGGIETQYF

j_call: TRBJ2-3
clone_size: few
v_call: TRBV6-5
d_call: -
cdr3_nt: TGTGCCAGCAGTTACTCTCCAAGCGTAACTACAGATACGCAGTATTTT
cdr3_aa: CASSYSPSVTTDTQYF

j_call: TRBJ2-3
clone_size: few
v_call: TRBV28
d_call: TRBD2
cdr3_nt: TGTGCCAGCAGTCCCCGACGTGGGAGGGAGGTAGATACGCAGTATTTT
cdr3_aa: CASSPRRGREVDTQYF

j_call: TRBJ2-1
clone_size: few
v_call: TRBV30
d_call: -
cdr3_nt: TGTGCCTGGAACGACTTGACCTACAATGAGCAGTTCTTC
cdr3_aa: CAWNDLTYNEQFF

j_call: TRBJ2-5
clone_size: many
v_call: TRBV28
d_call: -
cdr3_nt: TGTGCCAGCAGTTTAAAAGGGCAGGGCCAAGAGACCCAGTACTTC
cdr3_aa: CASSLKGQGQETQYF

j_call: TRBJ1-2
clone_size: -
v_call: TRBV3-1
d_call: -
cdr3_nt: TGTGCCAGCAGCCCCCACCCTCTCGCGGACAGCATTAACTATGGCTACACCTTC
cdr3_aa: CASSPHPLADSINYGYTF

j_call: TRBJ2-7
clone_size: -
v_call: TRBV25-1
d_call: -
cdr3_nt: TGTGCCAGCAGTGAATCCCCAGGGCACTCCTACGAGCAGTACTTC
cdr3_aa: CASSESPGHSYEQYF

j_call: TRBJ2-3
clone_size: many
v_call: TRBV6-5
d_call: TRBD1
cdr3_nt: TGTGCCAGCAGTTCGGACAGGGCTACAGATACGCAGTATTTT
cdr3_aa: CASSSDRATDTQYF